These 13 T cell receptor beta chains came from one sample sequenced in a study of T cell changes during pregnancy in multiple sclerosis. Sequencing used immunoSEQ multiplex PCR; TCRdb keeps in-frame clones, though not all of them. The sample consists of about 75,000 clones, around 92% of them appearing once. Here the sequenced sample was peripheral blood, taken in the first trimester of pregnancy. The receptors derive from a female donor in good health, enrolled as a control in a pregnancy study.

The V call is TRBV7-9, the J call TRBJ1-2; D gene unclear. CDR3 length: 15 residues. Germline assignment: CDR1 SEHNR and CDR2 FQNEAQ (reference sequence). Trimming left V 1 base short and J 4 bases short, with 13 bases between. The CDR3 reads CASSLDREIRYGYTF. The CDR3 DNA reads as TGTGCCAGCAGCTTAGACCGGGAGATACGCTATGGCTACACCTTC.

The chain links TRBV28 to TRBJ1-1; D is unresolved. CDR3 length: 11 amino acids. Trimming shortened V by 7 bases and J by 2 bases, and 5 bases separated the two germline ends. The germline CDR1 and CDR2 sequences are MDHEN and SYDVKM. CDR3 nucleotide sequence: TGTGCCAGCATCTTTAACACTGAAGCTTTCTTT. This gives the protein CASIFNTEAFF.

The V call is TRBV7-9, the J call TRBJ2-3; 7 bases are shared with TRBD2. This CDR3 is built from 15 residues. Germline-derived CDR1 and CDR2 are SEHNR and FQNEAQ (reference sequence). Losses at the gene ends were 2 bases for V and 6 bases for J; bases not matched to a gene: 8. CDR3 in amino acids: CASSLLASGGDTQYF. The DNA for the CDR3 is TGTGCCAGCAGCTTACTGGCTAGCGGAGGGGATACGCAGTATTTT.

The chain links TRBV18 to TRBJ1-6, with 7 bases identical to TRBD1. Germline V CDR1 and CDR2: KGHSH, LQKENI. Losses at the gene ends were 2 bases for V and 6 bases for J; bases not matched to a gene: 7. The CDR3 is made up of 16 amino acids. The CDR3 spells CASSPAGTALNSPLHF. The CDR3 nucleotides read TGTGCCAGCTCACCAGCCGGGACAGCCCTTAATTCACCCCTCCACTTT.

This clone came up a few times. This chain uses TRBV5-1 with TRBJ2-5, with D possibly TRBD1 on 6 matching bases. Between the trimmed V and J ends, which lost 0 bases and 3 bases, there was a span of 6 bases. There are 13 residues in the CDR3. The germline gives CDR1 SGHRS, CDR2 YFSETQ. In DNA form, the CDR3 reads TGCGCCAGCAGCTTGGACAGGGAAGAGACCCAGTACTTC. Its translation is CASSLDREETQYF.

The chain links TRBV6-1 to TRBJ2-3, with 13 positions matching TRBD2. With V trimmed by 6 bases and J by 6 bases, 6 bases remained unmatched. There are 15 residues in the CDR3. Germline V gene lookup returns CDR1 MNHNS and CDR2 SASEGT. The DNA of the CDR3 is TGTGCCAGCAGCGGACTAGCGGGAGAAGGGGATACGCAGTATTTT. Amino acid sequence: CASSGLAGEGDTQYF.

The rearrangement joins TRBV6-1 to TRBJ1-3, with D unclear. The ends were cut back, 4 bases at V and 1 base at J, with 8 bases in the middle. The CDR3 runs to 14 residues. Germline assignment: CDR1 MNHNS and CDR2 SASEGT. The CDR3 loop is CASSVRESGNTIYF. The CDR3, as DNA: TGTGCCAGCAGTGTCCGGGAGTCTGGAAACACCATATATTTT.

CDR3 amino acids: CAIGTGFLKERETQYF. The CDR3 bases are TGTGCCATCGGAACCGGGTTCTTAAAAGAAAGAGAGACCCAGTACTTC. The chain couples TRBV5-4 to TRBJ2-5, with D hard to call. CDR1 SGHNT and CDR2 YYREEE come from the germline V gene (reference sequence). V shed 9 bases and J shed 4 bases, with 25 bases lying between them. This CDR3 is 16 amino acids long.

This chain joins TRBV5-1 and TRBJ2-1; 12 bases are shared with TRBD1. The CDR3 extends over 19 amino acids. The ends lost 0 bases at V and 0 bases at J; junction bases unmatched: 7. Germline lookup yields CDR1 SGHRS and CDR2 YFSETQ. The CDR3 protein is CASSLGGTGGPTSYNEQFF. In DNA form, the CDR3 reads TGCGCCAGCAGCTTGGGTGGGACAGGGGGCCCTACCTCCTACAATGAGCAGTTCTTC.

J is TRBJ2-1 and V is TRBV28; the D is unclear. Trimming removed 3 bases at V and 12 bases at J, with 9 bases between. The CDR3 spans 11 residues. Germline-derived CDR1 and CDR2 are MDHEN and SYDVKM. The CDR3 nucleotides are TGTGCCAGCAGTTTTTACTCGGGGCAGTTCTTC. Its translation is CASSFYSGQFF.

The V and J genes are TRBV11-2 and TRBJ1-1, with D perhaps TRBD1 (5 bases). Germline V gene data show CDR1 as SGHAT and CDR2 as FQNNGV. V shed 3 bases and J shed 6 bases, with 11 bases lying between them. CDR3 length: 13 amino acids. CDR3 amino acids: CASSFGRASEAFF. CDR3 DNA: TGTGCCAGCAGCTTTGGCAGGGCGTCTGAAGCTTTCTTT.

The rearrangement uses TRBV25-1 and TRBJ2-1; perhaps TRBD1 as D (5 bases). Germline V gene data show CDR1 as MGHDK and CDR2 as SYGVNS. V was pared by 6 bases and J by 4 bases, with 13 bases between. This CDR3 is built from 14 residues. CDR3 sequence reads: CASRTSGAYNEQFF. CDR3 nucleotides: TGTGCCAGCAGGACATCTGGGGCATACAATGAGCAGTTCTTC.

This chain links TRBV28 with TRBJ2-3; tentatively, D is TRBD1 (5 bases). Trimming shortened V by 6 bases and J by 5 bases, and 15 bases separated the two germline ends. This CDR3 has 14 residues. The germline V gene has CDR1 MDHEN and CDR2 SYDVKM. The CDR3 DNA is TGTGCCAGCAGACTGTCCTTAACAGGAGATACGCAGTATTTT. Its translation: CASRLSLTGDTQYF.